The 25 T cell receptor beta chains reported below all come from one sample, sequenced in a study of blood T cell repertoires in COVID-19. Some clones are missing from TCRdb's copy, which holds only in-frame ones; the method was immunoSEQ multiplex PCR. The sample lists about 190,000 clones; approximately 88% were seen once. Specimen: PBMCs or T cells enriched from blood (not recorded which). The receptor source for this set is a woman aged 30 to 39 who had recovered from COVID-19.

The J gene is TRBJ1-2, the V gene TRBV19; possibly TRBD1 for D (5 bases). This CDR3 comprises 13 residues. Per germline, CDR1 LNHDA and CDR2 SQIVND (reference sequence). Trimming shortened V by 5 bases and J by 5 bases, and 12 bases separated the two germline ends. The CDR3 nucleotides read TGTGCCAGTAGTCCTAGGGGTTTATATGGCTACACCTTC. The encoded protein is CASSPRGLYGYTF. Together with reference TRBV19 and TRBJ1-2, the CDR3 gives the full variable domain: DGGITQSPKYLFRKEGQNVTLSCEQNLNHDAMYWYRQDPGQGLRLIYYSQIVNDFQKGDIAEGYSVSREKKESFPLTVTSAQKNPTAFYLCASSPRGLYGYTFGSGTRLTVV.

The chain carries TRBV28 and TRBJ1-2; D remains ambiguous. V lost 4 bases and J lost 3, with 12 bases in between. This CDR3 region has 14 residues. The germline gives CDR1 MDHEN, CDR2 SYDVKM. This CDR3 reads CASSYRGWYYGYTF. The CDR3 DNA follows: TGTGCCAGCAGTTACCGGGGATGGTACTATGGCTACACCTTC.

The chain employs TRBV11-3 and TRBJ2-2, with TRBD1 identical over 10 bases. The V gene end was trimmed by 5 bases and the J gene end by 7 bases; junction bases not matched to a gene: 10. This CDR3 comprises 16 residues. Germline V CDR1 and CDR2: SGHNT, YENEEA. CDR3 in amino acids: CASSESGQGGFGELFF. The CDR3 coding sequence is TGTGCCAGCAGCGAAAGCGGACAGGGGGGGTTCGGGGAGCTGTTTTTT.

The chain recombines TRBV7-2 with TRBJ1-2, with 9 nucleotides matching TRBD1. Germline trimming cut 7 bases from V and 3 bases from J; bases unmatched to any gene: 6. The CDR3 contains 14 residues. Germline assignment: CDR1 SGHTA and CDR2 FQGNSA. The CDR3 spells CASNRDRVDYGYTF. The CDR3 DNA reads as TGTGCCAGCAACCGGGACAGGGTCGACTATGGCTACACCTTC.

The chain has TRBV23-1 and TRBJ1-1, with D perhaps TRBD1 (5 bases). TRBV23-1 is an ORF; its function is uncertain. This CDR3 has 15 residues. V was clipped by 4 bases and J by 5 bases, with 17 bases between them. CDR3 sequence (DNA): TGCGCCAGCAGTCCACGACAGAGGTTGGGAACTGAAGCTTTCTTT. Translation: CASSPRQRLGTEAFF.

V usage is TRBV19 and J usage is TRBJ2-7; TRBD2 matches at 7 bases. The CDR3 is 14 residues long. Germline CDR1 reads LNHDA; CDR2 reads SQIVND (reference sequence). The J segment lost 6 bases and the V segment lost 1 base, leaving 6 bases of the junction unmatched. CDR3 bases: TGTGCCAGTAGTATAGGGGCGGGAGTTGTCGAGCAGTACTTC. Protein product: CASSIGAGVVEQYF. Based on the CDR3 plus reference TRBV19 and TRBJ2-7, the full variable domain is DGGITQSPKYLFRKEGQNVTLSCEQNLNHDAMYWYRQDPGQGLRLIYYSQIVNDFQKGDIAEGYSVSREKKESFPLTVTSAQKNPTAFYLCASSIGAGVVEQYFGPGTRLTVT.

With regard to this clone: Other DNA variants within this sample encode the same CDR3. The V call is TRBV7-3, the J call TRBJ2-3, with D perhaps matching TRBD2 (5 bases). This CDR3 has 14 residues. Germline values: CDR1 SGHTA, CDR2 FQGTGA. V shed 5 bases and J shed 0 bases, with 9 bases lying between them. The CDR3 reads CASSLGLSTDTQYF. CDR3 sequence (DNA): TGTGCCAGCAGCCTAGGACTGAGCACAGATACGCAGTATTTT.

The count of this clone is one. The chain links TRBV25-1 to TRBJ1-2; TRBD1 might be the D (5 bases). The V gene's germline CDR1 is MGHDK and CDR2 SYGVNS. V was cut by 1 base and J by 8 bases, with 20 bases left in between. The CDR3 is 16 amino acids. CDR3 loop: CASSESLSRSWGGYTF. The CDR3 nucleotides read TGTGCCAGCAGTGAATCCCTGAGCCGGTCCTGGGGCGGCTACACCTTC.

The chain couples TRBV13 to TRBJ1-2; D possibly corresponds to TRBD1 (5 bases). The CDR3 has 15 amino acids. Trimming took 6 bases from V and 2 from J, leaving 16 bases between them. Germline lookup yields CDR1 PRHDT and CDR2 FYEKMQ (reference sequence). CDR3 loop: CASSLRKGENYGYTF. The CDR3 DNA sequence: TGTGCCAGCAGTTTACGAAAAGGGGAAAACTATGGCTACACCTTC.

J is TRBJ1-4 and V is TRBV5-1, with no clear D. Looked up from germline, CDR1 is SGHRS and CDR2 is YFSETQ. V was clipped by 5 bases and J by 3 bases, with 8 bases between them. This CDR3 has 13 amino acids. The CDR3: CASRPAPNEKLFF. In DNA, the CDR3 is TGCGCCAGCAGACCAGCGCCTAATGAAAAACTGTTTTTT.

This CDR3 reads CASSLPRGKSNQPQHF. The CDR3 DNA reads TGTGCCAGCAGTTTACCTCGGGGGAAAAGCAATCAGCCCCAGCATTTT. The V and J genes are TRBV28 and TRBJ1-5, with a possible D match to TRBD1 (5 bases). The CDR3 is 16 residues long. Per the germline V gene, CDR1 is MDHEN and CDR2 is SYDVKM. Trimming cost V 2 bases and J 1 base, with 12 bases left between them. The whole variable domain, remainder taken from reference TRBV28 and TRBJ1-5, is DVKVTQSSRYLVKRTGEKVFLECVQDMDHENMFWYRQDPGLGLRLIYFSYDVKMKEKGDIPEGYSVSREKKERFSLILESASTNQTSMYLCASSLPRGKSNQPQHFGDGTRLSIL.

The chain has TRBV19 and TRBJ1-1, with TRBD1 as a possible D gene (5 bases). With 6 bases removed from V and 5 bases from J, the gap between germline ends came to 16 bases. The germline V gene has CDR1 LNHDA and CDR2 SQIVND (reference sequence). The CDR3 is made up of 14 amino acids. CDR3 in amino acids: CASRPAGRKTEAFF. In DNA, the CDR3 is TGTGCCAGTAGGCCGGCGGGGCGAAAGACTGAAGCTTTCTTT.

This clone occurred once. The chain is built from TRBV7-9 and TRBJ1-6, with TRBD1 matching 9 bases. Trimming cost V 5 bases and J 12 bases; bases outside gene matches: 17. The CDR3 loop spans 17 amino acids. The germline gives CDR1 SEHNR, CDR2 FQNEAQ (reference sequence). CDR3 residues: CASSPLARDRVKIPLHF. The CDR3 DNA is TGTGCCAGCAGCCCCCTTGCCCGGGACAGGGTTAAGATACCCCTCCACTTT.

The CDR3 DNA sequence: TGTGCCAGCAGCTTAAGGGGTAGGCCGAATAATTCACCCCTCCACTTT. Protein sequence: CASSLRGRPNNSPLHF. V gene TRBV7-9 combines with J gene TRBJ1-6; D possibly corresponds to TRBD1 (5 bases). The CDR3 runs 16 residues. The germline V gene encodes CDR1 SEHNR and CDR2 FQNEAQ (reference sequence). Trimming left V 2 bases short and J 5 bases short, with 13 bases between.

This clone was seen once. The chain joins TRBV7-6 to TRBJ2-3, with 7 positions matching TRBD2. CDR1 is SGHVS and CDR2 is FNYEAQ in the germline V gene. This CDR3 comprises 14 residues. V was pared by 3 bases and J by 1 base, with 1 base of the junction left unmatched. CDR3 DNA sequence: TGTGCCAGCAGCTTTCGGGGGGGCACAGATACGCAGTATTTT. As protein: CASSFRGGTDTQYF.

The chain employs TRBV29-1 and TRBJ2-7; 11 positions agree with TRBD2. J was trimmed by 0 bases and V by 6 bases; bases with no gene match: 22. CDR1 and CDR2 from the germline V gene are SQVTM and ANQGSEA. The CDR3 runs to 20 residues. The CDR3, as DNA: TGCAGCGTGCGGGGTGGGACAGGGTCGCCTAGCGGGAGGATCTCCTACGAGCAGTACTTC. Protein: CSVRGGTGSPSGRISYEQYF.

This chain links TRBV7-2 with TRBJ2-3, with TRBD2 as a possible D gene (5 bases). Deletions cut 5 bases from V and 1 base from J, with 10 bases between. The CDR3 consists of 14 residues. CDR1 SGHTA and CDR2 FQGNSA come from the germline V gene. CDR3 residues: CASSAEAGTDTQYF. The CDR3 DNA reads TGTGCCAGCAGCGCCGAAGCGGGCACAGATACGCAGTATTTT.

This chain uses TRBV29-1 with TRBJ2-2; tentatively, D is TRBD2 (6 bases). The CDR3 spans 15 residues. The V end was cut by 1 base, the J end by 2 bases, with 11 bases between. Germline V gene sequence: CDR1 SQVTM, CDR2 ANQGSEA. The CDR3: CSVEVPAGNTGELFF. The CDR3 DNA sequence: TGCAGCGTTGAAGTACCGGCGGGAAACACCGGGGAGCTGTTTTTT.

This clone was seen once. The V and J genes are TRBV5-8 and TRBJ1-5; 7 nucleotides match TRBD1. This CDR3 has 16 residues. Germline CDR1 and CDR2: SGHTS and YDEGEE. The V gene end was trimmed by 0 bases and the J gene end by 2 bases; junction bases not matched to a gene: 5. The DNA for the CDR3 is TGTGCCAGCAGCTTGGGCGGGACAGTTCGCAATCAGCCCCAGCATTTT. This codes for CASSLGGTVRNQPQHF.

V and J are TRBV11-3 and TRBJ2-5; D perhaps matches TRBD1 (6 bases). This CDR3 has 14 residues. In germline, CDR1 is SGHNT, CDR2 YENEEA. Trimming removed 3 bases from V and 1 base from J, with 9 bases in between. CDR3 sequence: CASSLSDSQETQYF. As DNA, the CDR3 is TGTGCCAGCAGCTTGTCGGACAGCCAAGAGACCCAGTACTTC. The full variable domain, rest sourced from reference TRBV11-3 and TRBJ2-5, is EAGVVQSPRYKIIEKKQPVAFWCNPISGHNTLYWYLQNLGQGPELLIRYENEEAVDDSQLPKDRFSAERLKGVDSTLKIQPAELGDSAVYLCASSLSDSQETQYFGPGTRLLVL.

This clone was found once. The chain is built from TRBV6-1 and TRBJ2-7; 10 nucleotides agree with TRBD1. CDR3 length: 14 residues. After removal of 3 bases from V and 2 bases from J, the junction contained 1 base not matched to a gene. CDR1 is MNHNS and CDR2 is SASEGT in the germline V gene. The CDR3 here is CASSETGGAYEQYF. The CDR3 DNA is TGTGCCAGCAGTGAGACAGGGGGCGCCTACGAGCAGTACTTC.

The rearrangement links TRBV10-2 to TRBJ2-7; D ambiguous. With 4 bases removed from V and 3 bases from J, the gap between germline ends came to 7 bases. The CDR3 spans 12 residues. CDR1 and CDR2 from the germline V gene are WSHSY and SAAADI. DNA for the CDR3: TGCGCCAGCAGTGGGTCCCTCTACGAGCAGTACGTC. It yields the protein CASSGSLYEQYV.

The chain uses TRBV6-1 and TRBJ1-2; 8 nucleotides match TRBD1. Germline V gives CDR1 MNHNS, CDR2 SASEGT. After removal of 6 bases from V and 4 bases from J, the junction contained 4 bases not matched to a gene. The CDR3 is made up of 13 amino acids. The CDR3 DNA reads TGTGCCAGCAGAGATACAGGGGGCTATGGCTACACCTTC. It translates to CASRDTGGYGYTF.

The V call is TRBV7-2, the J call TRBJ2-7; D is perhaps TRBD2 (6 bases). This CDR3 contains 14 residues. The germline CDR1 and CDR2 sequences are SGHTA and FQGNSA. Trimming pared 2 bases from V and 4 bases from J, leaving 12 bases between. CDR3 bases: TGTGCCAGCAGCTTAAGGCGGGGCCCGTACGAGCAGTACTTC. Protein: CASSLRRGPYEQYF.

The gene calls are TRBV7-9 and TRBJ2-3; 7 bases line up with TRBD2. CDR3 length: 16 residues. Germline CDR1 reads SEHNR; CDR2 reads FQNEAQ (reference sequence). V trimming: 1 base; J trimming: 3 bases; junction bases outside the gene matches: 7. The CDR3 spells CASSLVALAETDTQYF. The CDR3 nucleotides read TGTGCCAGCAGCTTAGTGGCCCTAGCGGAGACAGATACGCAGTATTTT.